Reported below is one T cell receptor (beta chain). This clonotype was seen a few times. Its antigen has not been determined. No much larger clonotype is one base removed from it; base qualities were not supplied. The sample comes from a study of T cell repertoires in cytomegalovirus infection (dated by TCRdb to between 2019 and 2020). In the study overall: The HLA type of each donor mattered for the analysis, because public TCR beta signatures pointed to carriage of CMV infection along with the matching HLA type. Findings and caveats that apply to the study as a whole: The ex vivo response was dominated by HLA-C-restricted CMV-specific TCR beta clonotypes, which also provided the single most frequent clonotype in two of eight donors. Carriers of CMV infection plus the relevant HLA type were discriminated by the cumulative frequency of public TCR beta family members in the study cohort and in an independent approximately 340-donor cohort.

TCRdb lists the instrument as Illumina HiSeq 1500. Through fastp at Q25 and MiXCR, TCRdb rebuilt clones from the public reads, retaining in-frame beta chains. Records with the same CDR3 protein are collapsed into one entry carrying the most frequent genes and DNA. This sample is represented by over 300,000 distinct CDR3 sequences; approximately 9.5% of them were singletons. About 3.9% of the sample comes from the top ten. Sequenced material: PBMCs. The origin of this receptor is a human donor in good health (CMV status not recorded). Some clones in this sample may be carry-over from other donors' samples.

The CDR3 sequence is CASSAGTGYNEQFF. The sequenced DNA is TGTGCCAGCAGTGCCGGGACAGGGTACAATGAGCAGTTCTTC. The sequence links TRBV2 to TRBJ2-1, with 9 junctional bases fitting TRBD1. Looking up the germline V gene yields CDR1 SNHLY and CDR2 FYNNEI. The cysteine opens and the phenylalanine closes a CDR3 of 14 amino acids. Here the CDR3 DNA is all that survives: 42 bases in frame from base 1. V is trimmed back by 4 bases and J by 4 bases, and the junction contains 2 bases that no gene match accounts for.